This T cell receptor (beta chain) was sequenced for a study of T cell responses to AZD1222 COVID-19 vaccine. This clone appeared a few times. Its cognate antigen is unknown. Recipients boosted at about 4 weeks or about 12 weeks are pooled. This CDR3 region has 13 residues. Germline lookup yields CDR1 SGHAT and CDR2 FQNNGV. Trimming at V came to 7 bases and at J to 6 bases, leaving 3 bases not matched to a gene. The assay was immunoSEQ multiplex PCR, and TCRdb's table has in-frame clones only and misses some. The sample gives some 150,000 clones, 88% of which show up once; approximately 2.8% is in the top ten. Study-level results: Baseline testing showed seropositivity in only a handful of AZD1222 recipients. Samples come after the peak T cell response, not at day 14. Nearly half of unique spike-specific TCRs reportedly avoided B.1.351 and B.1.1.7 mutated regions.

The TCR originated in an adult who received the AZD1222 COVID-19 vaccine. This specimen consisted of peripheral blood, obtained 28 days after the second AZD1222 dose. This chain joins TRBV11-2 and TRBJ2-1, with 10 bases matching TRBD1. The CDR3 reads CASKGQGVNEQFF. CDR3 nucleotide sequence: TGTGCCAGCAAAGGACAGGGGGTCAATGAGCAGTTCTTC. The whole variable domain, remainder taken from reference TRBV11-2 and TRBJ2-1, is EAGVAQSPRYKIIEKRQSVAFWCNPISGHATLYWYQQILGQGPKLLIQFQNNGVVDDSQLPKDRFSAERLKGVDSTLKIQPAKLEDSAVYLCASKGQGVNEQFFGPGTRLTVL.